This T cell receptor beta chain was sequenced during a study of PD-L1 blockade in urothelial cancer. Looking at the study overall: Blood analysis was done at 3 weeks (second dose) and 6 weeks after treatment began.

Broader study findings: Pretreatment TCR clonality in blood, when below the median, was predictive of better survival.

TCRdb's table, derived via immunoSEQ multiplex PCR, lists solely in-frame clones and lacks some. Of more than 75,000 clones in the sample, roughly 90% are singletons; the top ten hold approximately 9%. Diagnoses among patients were locally advanced or metastatic urothelial carcinoma. The CDR3 is made up of 17 amino acids. Trimming cost V 2 bases and J 1 base; bases outside gene matches: 10. Germline lookup yields CDR1 GTSNPN and CDR2 SVGIG (reference sequence). About this clone: Its cognate antigen is unknown.

The material sequenced was PBMCs, taken around atezolizumab (anti-PD-L1) treatment. This chain connects TRBV30 to TRBJ1-4; 7 bases match TRBD1. The clonotype originates from a man in his 60s with urothelial cancer. The CDR3, as DNA: TGTGCCTGGAGTTTGAACAGGGGCGCGGGAACTAATGAAAAACTGTTTTTT. This sequence encodes CAWSLNRGAGTNEKLFF.